The TCR beta chain described here comes from a study of shared clonotypes between healthy human individuals. The study's findings and limits: Naive subsets usually exceeded memory subsets in estimated richness.

As for this clone: Antigen specificity is unknown.

The naive CD8 subset, CD45RO-negative cells positively selected for CCR7, excluded terminally differentiated effector memory CD45RA+ cells. Nashville, Tennessee was home to all donors, who were Caucasian adults. On sorted subsets, replicate PCRs used roughly 190 ng DNA, or 27,000 or so T cell genomes. Assay used: immunoSEQ multiplex PCR; TCRdb lists only in-frame clones, some missing. The data contain approximately 2,200,000 clones, about 92% of them singletons. The receptor comes from a man aged 18 to 29 in good health. Some clones in this sample may be carry-over from other donors' samples. The sequenced sample consisted of naive CD8+ T cells from PBMCs.

The CDR3 coding sequence is TGTGCCAGCAGCTTAACGAAAGAGACCCAGTACTTC. Residues: CASSLTKETQYF. The genes are TRBV7-9 and TRBJ2-5; D gene unclear. V dropped 2 bases and J dropped 3 bases, with 4 bases sitting between them. The CDR3 sequence is 12 residues long. Germline loops: CDR1 SEHNR, CDR2 FQNEAQ (reference sequence).